This TCR beta chain was retrieved from a study of T cell responses to AZD1222 COVID-19 vaccine. Across the whole study: Second-dose timings of about 4 or about 12 weeks were pooled.

J was trimmed by 8 bases and V by 6 bases; bases with no gene match: 2. Germline V CDR1 and CDR2: DFQATT, SNEGSKA (reference sequence). The CDR3 covers 11 residues. Generated by immunoSEQ multiplex PCR, the TCRdb table keeps only in-frame clones and is missing some. Altogether approximately 180,000 clones are present, roughly 92% being singletons, with the ten largest covering about 9.4%. Notes on this clone: What it recognizes is unknown.

Whole-study findings and limits: At 160-218 and 743-854, vaccine-associated CD4 TCRs were dominant, and they spanned spike.

The chain uses TRBV20-1 and TRBJ2-1; TRBD2 matches 9 bases. Source: peripheral blood, taken on day 0 of AZD1222 vaccination. This clonotype was sampled from an adult in good health. This CDR3 reads CSAGLADEQFF. For the CDR3, the DNA is TGCAGTGCGGGACTAGCCGATGAGCAGTTCTTC.